The clone carrying this TCR beta chain was seen just once. What it recognizes is unknown. This sample was taken from a study of chemoradiotherapy in HPV16-positive cancers. This CDR3 has 15 residues. In germline, CDR1 is LGHNT, CDR2 FRNRAP. V lost 6 bases, J lost 7 bases, and 21 bases lay in between. Over chemoradiotherapy, repertoires were sampled more than once. Findings and limits, study-wide: For HPV16-positive patients, expanding HPV-responsive T cells associated with longer recurrence-free survival. During treatment, candidate HPV-specific clones and E7-related motifs expanded in tumor.

Sequenced by immunoSEQ multiplex PCR; TCRdb stores in-frame clones only, minus some. Counted here are more than 5,000 clones, approximately 90% occurring once; the ten biggest clones make up under 2.5%. Sequencing used blood, obtained from a patient who underwent chemoradiotherapy. The chain combines TRBV12-5 with TRBJ2-5; D could derive from TRBD1 or TRBD2 (6 bases each). The TCR comes from a human donor with HPV-associated anogenital cancer. CDR3 sequence: CASGPPGAPGGTQYF. In DNA form, the CDR3 reads TGTGCTAGTGGCCCCCCGGGGGCCCCTGGCGGGACCCAGTACTTC.